A single sample gave rise to the 13 T cell receptor beta chains below, sequenced in a study of Graves' ophthalmopathy and Graves' hyperthyroidism. Amplifying from RNA transcripts, the study obtained TCR beta CDR3 regions. The workflow started with a first-round RT-PCR run with HTBI primers and then moved on to a second-round multiplex PCR. TCRdb re-called the multiplex PCR reads through MiXCR, storing one row per CDR3 protein. The table includes roughly 600,000 distinct CDR3 sequences, approximately 37% detected once. The source material was peripheral blood or thyroid tissue (not recorded which). These receptors all come from an adult man with Graves' hyperthyroidism.

This clonotype was detected many times. The V call is TRBV7-9, the J call TRBJ1-4; D remains unclear. This CDR3 is 15 amino acids long. V was cut by 0 bases and J by 7 bases, with 12 bases left in between. The germline CDR1 and CDR2 sequences are SEHNR and FQNEAQ (reference sequence). CDR3 sequence: CASSLALAGFEKLFF. The CDR3 DNA is TGTGCCAGCAGCTTAGCGCTGGCGGGGTTTGAAAAACTGTTTTTT.

This clonotype was found many times. The V call is TRBV7-8, the J call TRBJ2-7, with 10 positions matching TRBD1. With 3 bases clipped from V and 2 bases from J, the junction kept 4 bases outside the gene matches. Germline CDR1 is SGHVS and CDR2 is FQNEAQ. The CDR3 contains 15 residues. The CDR3 bases are TGTGCCAGCAGCTTTCCCGGACAGGGGGCCTACGAGCAGTACTTC. The encoded protein is CASSFPGQGAYEQYF.

This clonotype was observed at least ten times. The rearrangement uses TRBV7-6 and TRBJ2-5; D gene unclear. The CDR3 is 16 residues long. V was cut by 1 base and J by 0 bases, with 12 bases left in between. From germline, CDR1 is SGHVS and CDR2 FNYEAQ. The CDR3 DNA is TGTGCCAGCAGCTTAGTGTTGAAAGGGTACCAAGAGACCCAGTACTTC. Residues: CASSLVLKGYQETQYF.

This clonotype was observed a few times. The CDR3 loop is CASSPGNTRDTEAFF. CDR3 DNA: TGTGCCAGCAGCCCCGGGAACACTAGGGACACTGAAGCTTTCTTT. The rearrangement joins TRBV5-8 to TRBJ1-1; unclear D gene. Germline V gene lookup returns CDR1 SGHTS and CDR2 YDEGEE. This CDR3 is 15 amino acids long. The germline V and J ends were trimmed by 4 bases and 3 bases, with 16 bases remaining between them.

On this clonotype: Since a much larger clone is just one base distant, this may be a read error. The genes are TRBV29-1 and TRBJ2-2; 11 bases align to TRBD2. Germline loops: CDR1 SQVTM, CDR2 ANQGSEA. The CDR3 is 17 residues long. The CDR3 bases are TGCGGCGTTGAAGCTAGCGGGAGGTTCTCTTCCACCGGGGAGCTGTTTTTT. Translation gives CGVEASGRFSSTGELFF.

The chain employs TRBV24-1 and TRBJ1-5; TRBD1 matches 7 bases. V trimming: 5 bases; J trimming: 7 bases; junction bases outside the gene matches: 19. This CDR3 has 18 residues. Germline-derived CDR1 and CDR2 are KGHDR and SFDVKD. CDR3 coding DNA: TGTGCCACCAGTGTTACTCGGAGCGGGAGAGGGGGCGGGCAGCCCCAGCATTTT. It encodes CATSVTRSGRGGGQPQHF.

V gene TRBV2 combines with J gene TRBJ2-7, with D tentatively TRBD2 (6 bases). The J call is doubtful: the DNA matches TRBJ2-1 better. CDR1 is SNHLY, CDR2 FYNNEI, per germline. This CDR3 comprises 12 residues. CDR3 sequence reads: CASHVGGNEQFF. Here the CDR3 DNA reads TGTGCCAGTCACGTTGGGGGGAATGAGCAGTTCTTC.

This clonotype was observed many times. The V gene is TRBV7-2, the J gene TRBJ1-2; the D gene is possibly TRBD1 (5 bases). V lost 5 bases, J lost 2 bases, and 15 bases lay in between. Germline V CDR1 and CDR2: SGHTA, FQGNSA. The CDR3 contains 15 residues. The CDR3 DNA is TGTGCCAGCAGCCCAGGGTTGTCCCCAAACTATGGCTACACCTTC. Its protein product is CASSPGLSPNYGYTF.

This clonotype was counted a few times. The CDR3 coding sequence is TGTGCCAGTAGTACCTGGACAGGGGATTCTGAAGCTTTCTTT. Its translation: CASSTWTGDSEAFF. The chain couples TRBV19 to TRBJ1-1; 9 nucleotides align to TRBD1. V gave up 4 bases and J gave up 6 bases; unmatched junction bases: 6. This CDR3 comprises 14 residues. Germline V gene sequence: CDR1 LNHDA, CDR2 SQIVND (reference sequence). The full variable domain, completed using reference TRBV19 and TRBJ1-1, is DGGITQSPKYLFRKEGQNVTLSCEQNLNHDAMYWYRQDPGQGLRLIYYSQIVNDFQKGDIAEGYSVSREKKESFPLTVTSAQKNPTAFYLCASSTWTGDSEAFFGQGTRLTVV.

This clonotype has only a few counts. The rearrangement joins TRBV7-4 to TRBJ1-6; D possibly corresponds to TRBD1 (6 bases). There are 16 residues in the CDR3. Trimming stripped 6 bases from V and 7 bases from J, with 19 bases between. Per the germline V gene, CDR1 is SGHVT and CDR2 is SQSDAQ. The CDR3 loop reads CASSLRAGTRNSPLHF. CDR3 nucleotide sequence: TGTGCCAGCAGTTTAAGGGCCGGGACACGAAATTCACCCCTCCACTTT. The full variable domain, rest sourced from reference TRBV7-4 and TRBJ1-6, is GAGVSQSPRYKVAKRGRDVALRCDSISGHVTLYWYRQTLGQGSEVLTYSQSDAQRDKSGRPSGRFSAERPERSVSTLKIQRTEQGDSAVYLCASSLRAGTRNSPLHFGNGTRLTVT.

This clonotype came up a few times. The chain uses TRBV7-2 and TRBJ1-1, with 10 bases matching TRBD1. CDR1 is SGHTA and CDR2 is FQGNSA in the germline V gene. This CDR3 contains 15 residues. The J segment lost 4 bases and the V segment lost 5 bases, leaving 7 bases of the junction unmatched. In DNA, the CDR3 is TGTGCCAGCAGCCGCCCGGGACAGGGGATCACTGAAGCTTTCTTT. Translated: CASSRPGQGITEAFF. The whole variable domain, filled in from reference TRBV7-2 and TRBJ1-1, reads GAGVSQSPSNKVTEKGKDVELRCDPISGHTALYWYRQSLGQGLEFLIYFQGNSAPDKSGLPSDRFSAERTGGSVSTLTIQRTQQEDSAVYLCASSRPGQGITEAFFGQGTRLTVV.

The chain combines TRBV10-3 with TRBJ2-3; no definite D call. There are 13 residues in the CDR3. Germline CDR1 ENHRY, CDR2 SYGVKD. Trimming removed 7 bases from V and 0 bases from J, with 8 bases in between. The CDR3 sequence is CAITGPSTDTQYF. The CDR3 region has the DNA TGTGCCATCACAGGCCCTAGCACAGATACGCAGTATTTT.

In its sample, this clonotype was seen a few times. The J gene is TRBJ1-1, the V gene TRBV2; D possibly corresponds to TRBD1 (6 bases). This CDR3 is 12 amino acids long. With 6 bases removed from V and 11 bases from J, the gap between germline ends came to 16 bases. Germline lookup yields CDR1 SNHLY and CDR2 FYNNEI. The CDR3 DNA follows: TGTGCCAGCAGCTCTCTCAGGGGTATGGCTTTCTTT. Its translation is CASSSLRGMAFF.